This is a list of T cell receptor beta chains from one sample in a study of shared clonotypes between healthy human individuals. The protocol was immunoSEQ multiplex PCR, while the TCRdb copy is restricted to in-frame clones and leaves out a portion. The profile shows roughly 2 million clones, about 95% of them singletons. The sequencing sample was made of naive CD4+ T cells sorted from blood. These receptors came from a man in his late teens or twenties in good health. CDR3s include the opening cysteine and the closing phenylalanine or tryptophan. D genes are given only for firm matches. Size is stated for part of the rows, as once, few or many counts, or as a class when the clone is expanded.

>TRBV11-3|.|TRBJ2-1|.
CASSLDRLASNEQFF
TGTGCCAGCAGCTTAGATCGGCTAGCGAGTAATGAGCAGTTCTTC
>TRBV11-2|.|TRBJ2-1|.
CASSLTDYSSYNEQFF
TGTGCCAGCAGCTTGACTGATTACAGCTCCTACAATGAGCAGTTCTTC
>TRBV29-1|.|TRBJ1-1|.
CSVEARTEAFF
TGCAGCGTTGAAGCAAGAACTGAAGCTTTCTTT
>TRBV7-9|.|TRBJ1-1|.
CASSFQENTEAFF
TGTGCCAGCAGCTTTCAGGAGAACACTGAAGCTTTCTTT
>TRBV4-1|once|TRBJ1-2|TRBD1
CASSQDLTGGPLRRGYTF
TGCGCCAGCAGCCAAGATCTCACAGGGGGCCCTTTACGGCGTGGCTACACCTTC
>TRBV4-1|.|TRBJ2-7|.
CASSQGRPASYEQYF
TGCGCCAGCAGCCAAGGACGTCCAGCCTCCTACGAGCAGTACTTC
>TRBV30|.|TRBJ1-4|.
CAWSVGLYEKLFF
TGTGCCTGGAGTGTGGGGCTTTATGAAAAACTGTTTTTT
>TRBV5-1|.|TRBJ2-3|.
CASSFSSGTSTDTQYF
TGCGCCAGCAGCTTTAGCTCAGGAACTAGCACAGATACGCAGTATTTT
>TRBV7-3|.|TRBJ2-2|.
CASSLNGVTGELFF
TGTGCCAGCAGCTTAAACGGGGTTACCGGGGAGCTGTTTTTT
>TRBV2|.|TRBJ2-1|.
CASSYRTGANEQFF
TGTGCCAGCAGTTACCGGACTGGGGCCAATGAGCAGTTCTTC
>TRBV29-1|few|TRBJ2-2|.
CSVPTPYTGELFF
TGCAGCGTTCCGACGCCTTACACCGGGGAGCTGTTTTTT
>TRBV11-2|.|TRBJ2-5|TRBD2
CASSSGTSGTETQYF
TGTGCCAGCAGCTCCGGGACTAGCGGGACAGAGACCCAGTACTTC
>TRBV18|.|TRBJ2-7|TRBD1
CASSRQGTAYEQYF
TGTGCCAGCTCTCGACAGGGGACAGCCTACGAGCAGTACTTC
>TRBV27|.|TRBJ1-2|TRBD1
CASSTEHRGGYGYTF
TGTGCCAGCAGTACCGAACACAGGGGCGGCTATGGCTACACCTTC
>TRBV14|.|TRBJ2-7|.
CASSQGPRAGYEQYF
TGTGCCAGCAGCCAAGGTCCCAGGGCTGGCTACGAGCAGTACTTC
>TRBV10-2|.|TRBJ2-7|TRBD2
CASGPGLAGLGSYEQYF
TGCGCCAGCGGCCCCGGACTAGCGGGCCTAGGCTCCTACGAGCAGTACTTC
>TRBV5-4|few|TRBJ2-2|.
CASSSQGRETGELFF
TGTGCCAGCAGCTCCCAGGGGCGGGAGACCGGGGAGCTGTTTTTT
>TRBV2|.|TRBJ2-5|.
CASRVEFQETQYF
TGTGCCAGCAGGGTGGAATTTCAAGAGACCCAGTACTTC
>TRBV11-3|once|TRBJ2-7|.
CASSLRGYEQYF
TGTGCCAGCAGCTTACGTGGCTACGAGCAGTACTTC
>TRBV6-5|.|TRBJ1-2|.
CASSSREAYGYTF
TGTGCCAGCAGTTCCAGGGAAGCCTATGGCTACACCTTC
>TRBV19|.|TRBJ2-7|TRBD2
CASSRPTGTSGGYEQYF
TGTGCCAGTAGTAGACCCACCGGGACTAGCGGGGGTTACGAGCAGTACTTC
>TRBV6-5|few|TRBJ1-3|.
CASSLTPGGNTIYF
TGTGCCAGCAGCCTGACTCCTGGGGGAAACACCATATATTTT